This entry features one T cell receptor (beta chain) sequence. Its antigen is currently unknown. Time point here: healthy volunteer bleed at 2 weeks. The total RNA was obtained from whole blood that was not fractionated. The data were obtained in a study of human T cells and chemical hapten exposure. Across the whole study: Small pooled library volume differences chiefly drove per-sample TCR yield variation.

This CDR3 comprises 15 residues. CDR1 and CDR2 from the germline V gene are MNHEY and SVGEGT. Trimming stripped 2 bases from V and 5 bases from J, with 13 bases between. Single cDNA molecules in the library carried unique molecular identifiers attached during preparation. Original analysis: 96,000 or so TCRs per sample was the median, with a range of about 20,000 to 690,600. TCRdb called the RACE reads again in MiXCR, with one record for every CDR3 protein. The V and J calls shown here were made by TCRdb, not taken from the authors' results. The sample records tens of thousands of distinct CDR3 sequences, approximately 7.4% being singletons. Study-level results: Those TCRs sitting above 1 in 1000 frequency stayed the same with DPC sensitization.

The specimen was whole blood. The chain carries TRBV6-2 or TRBV6-3 and TRBJ2-4; D may be TRBD1 (6 bases). The clonotype comes from a human donor in good health. Some clones in this sample may be carry-over from other donors' samples. The CDR3 DNA follows: TGTGCCAGCAGTTACCCGACAGGCTATCAAAACATTCAGTACTTC. The encoded protein is CASSYPTGYQNIQYF.